The clone carrying this TCR beta chain was found many times. Its antigen is unidentified. RNA transcripts were the template for amplifying TCR beta CDR3 regions. In the first-round RT-PCR of the TCR CDR3, the HTBI primer set was used. TCRdb passed the multiplex PCR reads through MiXCR, listing each CDR3 protein once. Found here are 700,000 or so distinct CDR3 sequences, about 14% of them singletons; the top ten hold approximately 12%. V shed 4 bases and J shed 2 bases, with 15 bases lying between them. From germline, CDR1 is SGHDT and CDR2 YYEEEE. CDR3 size: 15 residues. Disease duration was under 3 months in the ophthalmopathy patients, who also had a Clinical Activity Score of at least 3 and a NOSPECS grade of at least 4. The sample comes from a study of T cells in Graves' hyperthyroidism and ophthalmopathy. Notes on the study in general: The majority of expanded thyroid clonotypes above 0.001 also appeared in blood. It was a median approximately six months before onset that the model predicted ophthalmopathy.

This chain uses TRBV5-6 with TRBJ1-1; D is perhaps TRBD1 (6 bases). Sequenced sample: blood. The receptor's source is a woman aged 45-65 years with Graves' ophthalmopathy. The chain's CDR3 is CASSPGTGKNTEAFF. As DNA, the CDR3 is TGTGCCAGCAGCCCCGGAACAGGGAAAAACACTGAAGCTTTCTTT. The variable domain in full, completed from reference TRBV5-6 and TRBJ1-1, reads DAGVTQSPTHLIKTRGQQVTLRCSPKSGHDTVSWYQQALGQGPQFIFQYYEEEERQRGNFPDRFSGHQFPNYSSELNVNALLLGDSALYLCASSPGTGKNTEAFFGQGTRLTVV.